This T cell receptor beta chain was obtained from a study of blood T cells in healthy people across ages. PCR was performed a second time for roughly 6 to 12 cycles using a sample-barcoded 5' primer and a J-beta primer mix. Each CDR3 protein is one row after TCRdb ran MiXCR on the 5' RACE reads. The repertoire consists of roughly 900,000 distinct CDR3 sequences, with approximately 49% occurring once and the leading ten covering roughly an eighth. Trimming took off 4 bases at V and 4 bases at J, with 15 bases between the two ends. The CDR3 consists of 14 residues. Looked up from germline, CDR1 is SGHRS and CDR2 is YFSETQ. The amount of total RNA extracted per sample was at least 5 micrograms. A note on this clonotype: Its specificity is unknown.

Whole-study findings and limits: Compared with aged donors, long-lived donors showed fewer expanded clones, suggesting selection. Significant beta diversity loss was already apparent by age 40, declining roughly linearly. Shifts in expanded clonotypes may have been confounded by donor CMV status, which was unknown.

The V call is TRBV5-1, the J call TRBJ2-7, with D unresolved. What was sequenced was blood. The origin of this receptor is a young man in good health. CDR3 in amino acids: CASSLGPTGYEQYF. The CDR3 bases are TGCGCCAGCAGCCTTGGGCCTACCGGGTACGAGCAGTACTTC.